This TCR beta chain was captured in a study of blood T cells in healthy people across ages. Study-level points and caveats: Observed TCR beta diversity per million T cells went down as age went up. This fall followed a roughly linear course with age.

This clonotype was recorded at least ten times. Its specificity is not known. V was clipped by 4 bases and J by 1 base, with 19 bases between them. The CDR3 spans 16 residues. From germline, CDR1 is SQVTM and CDR2 ANQGSEA. A second PCR of 7 to 11 cycles used a sample-barcoded 5' primer and a J-beta primer mix. Each cDNA molecule carried a tag from a template-switch adaptor that contained 12 random nucleotides. Every sample gave at least 2.5 million paired-end reads containing CDR3. Via MiXCR, TCRdb re-called the 5' RACE reads, giving one row per CDR3 protein. The sample has approximately 1.5 million distinct CDR3 sequences, about 31% seen once.

The TCR originated in a woman aged 25-40 years in good health. The chain employs TRBV29-1 and TRBJ2-5, with D perhaps matching TRBD1 (5 bases). Sequenced material: blood. CDR3 sequence: CSVAPSQGECQETQYF. Written as DNA, the CDR3 is TGCAGCGTTGCCCCAAGTCAGGGTGAATGCCAAGAGACCCAGTACTTC.